A selection of T cell receptor beta chains follows, all from one sample in a study of Ad26.COV2.S vaccination and SARS-CoV-2 variants. This table comes from immunoSEQ multiplex PCR, and its TCRdb copy is limited to in-frame clones, with some not included. The profile shows around 300,000 clones, about 87% of them singletons. The sample in question was peripheral blood, obtained in a trial of Ad26.COV2.S vaccine versus placebo. All receptors come from a person between 18 and 65 years old who received the Ad26.COV2.S COVID-19 vaccine or a placebo. Both conserved end residues are part of each CDR3. Each record gives: V gene, clone size, D gene, J gene, CDR3 DNA, CDR3 protein. The D gene is left open where the match is weak. Part of the rows lack a size; the others show once, few, many or a class for expanded clones.

>TRBV6-6|-|-|TRBJ1-2
TGTGCCAGCAGGCCTAGCGGGGAAGGAGCTAACTATGGCTACACCTTC
CASRPSGEGANYGYTF
>TRBV9|-|TRBD1|TRBJ1-2
TGTGCCAGCAGCTTAGCGACAGGGGCGGATGGCTACACCTTC
CASSLATGADGYTF
>TRBV3-1/TRBV3-2|-|-|TRBJ1-1
TGTGCCAGCAGCCATGGGGGTTTCGGCACTGAAGCTTTCTTT
CASSHGGFGTEAFF
>TRBV28|-|-|TRBJ1-1
TGTGCCAGCAGGATTGGGGGAACTGAAGCTTTCTTT
CASRIGGTEAFF
>TRBV30|-|-|TRBJ1-2
TGTGCCTGGAGTGTTATGGTGGGCGCAGGTGGCTACACCTTC
CAWSVMVGAGGYTF
>TRBV2|-|-|TRBJ1-2
TGTGCCAGCAGTGAAAACGGGAACGGAGGCTTC
CASSENGNGGF
>TRBV19|-|-|TRBJ2-1
TGTGCCAGTATCGGCAGGATCAGCTCCTACAATGAGCAGTTCTTC
CASIGRISSYNEQFF
>TRBV7-2|-|-|TRBJ2-3
TGTGCCAGCAGCGGGGGCAGGACAGATACGCAGTATTTT
CASSGGRTDTQYF
>TRBV6-5|-|-|TRBJ1-4
TGTGCCAGCAGTTACAAGGGGGGTGAAAAACTGTTTTTT
CASSYKGGEKLFF
>TRBV7-3|-|-|TRBJ1-1
TGTGCCAGCAGCTCGGACAGAGCGGGGTACAATGAAGCTTTCTTT
CASSSDRAGYNEAFF
>TRBV6-2/TRBV6-3|-|-|TRBJ1-6
TGTGCCAGCAGTTACAGCGGTCGGGGCTCACCCCTCCACTTT
CASSYSGRGSPLHF
>TRBV3-1/TRBV3-2|-|-|TRBJ2-5
TGTGCCAGCAGCCAAGTTGGAGCGTCGTTATCAGAGACCCAGTACTTC
CASSQVGASLSETQYF
>TRBV7-8|-|-|TRBJ1-4
TGTGCCAGCAGCCCAACAGGGCTTGGCCTGGCTAATGAAAAACTGTTTTTT
CASSPTGLGLANEKLFF
>TRBV6-4|few|-|TRBJ1-1
TGTGCCAGCAGTGAATCTGCAGAGAACACTGAAGCTTTCTTT
CASSESAENTEAFF
>TRBV4-1|few|-|TRBJ1-4
TGCGCCAGCAGCCAGTGGGATACAACTAATGAAAAACTGTTTTTT
CASSQWDTTNEKLFF
>TRBV7-9|-|-|TRBJ2-1
TGTGCCAGCAGCTTAGTCCGGGACATCGATAGCAATGAGCAGTTCTTC
CASSLVRDIDSNEQFF
>TRBV9|few|-|TRBJ2-2
TGTGCCAGCAGCGTAGACGGGACATTGAACACCGGGGAGCTGTTTTTT
CASSVDGTLNTGELFF
>TRBV30|-|-|TRBJ2-1
TGTGCCTGGGGAGTAGGGACGCACAACAATGAGCAGTTCTTC
CAWGVGTHNNEQFF
>TRBV5-6|-|-|TRBJ1-5
TGTGCCAGCAGCTTGAGTTTTAGAGGGTTTCAGCCCCAGCATTTT
CASSLSFRGFQPQHF
>TRBV27|-|TRBD1|TRBJ1-4
TGTGCCAGCAGTCCCGACAGGGGGCCTGGTGAAAAACTGTTTTTT
CASSPDRGPGEKLFF
>TRBV18|-|TRBD2|TRBJ2-1
TGTGCCAGCTCACCACGTAAAGGCGGGAGGGCGGACAATGAGCAGTTCTTC
CASSPRKGGRADNEQFF
>TRBV5-1|-|TRBD1|TRBJ1-4
TGCGCCAGCAGCTCCGAGCGACAGGGTGAAAAACTGTTTTTT
CASSSERQGEKLFF
>TRBV6-5|-|-|TRBJ2-7
TGTGCCAGCAGTTACCGTCCCTCCTACGAGCAGTACTTC
CASSYRPSYEQYF
>TRBV6-5|-|TRBD1|TRBJ1-1
TGTGCCAGCAGTCGGGACAGGGCGTGGACTGAAGCTTTCTTT
CASSRDRAWTEAFF
>TRBV7-9|-|TRBD2|TRBJ2-1
TGTGCCAGCAGCTTAGCCCTAGGACTAGCGGGACACCATTACAATGAGCAGTTCTTC
CASSLALGLAGHHYNEQFF
>TRBV11-3|-|-|TRBJ2-1
TGTGCCAGCAGCTTAACTCGGCGTGAATATGAGCAGTTCTTC
CASSLTRREYEQFF